This T cell receptor beta chain stems from a study of CXCR4 blockade with PD-1 therapy in pancreatic cancer. Using immunoSEQ multiplex PCR, the repertoire was profiled, and TCRdb retains in-frame clones only, with some absent. The sample contains thousands of clones, around 50% of which appear only once. As for this clone: The antigen remains undetermined.

Study results and limitations: Only TCRbeta chains were sequenced here. Survival did not correlate with tumor clonality, which averaged 0.14 versus 0.05.

CDR1 MNHGY and CDR2 SAAAGT come from the germline V gene. The CDR3 spans 19 residues. Trimming stripped 5 bases from V and 2 bases from J, with 27 bases between. The V and J genes are TRBV6-8 and TRBJ1-1, with D unclear. The sample consisted of tumor tissue. The clonotype was recovered from a human donor with pancreatic ductal adenocarcinoma. CDR3 protein: CASSLTPYSARTRNTEAFF. The CDR3 nucleotides read TGTGCCAGCAGTCTGACCCCCTATTCCGCAAGGACGAGAAACACTGAAGCTTTCTTT.